This note documents a single T cell receptor (beta chain) sequence. Trimming pared 0 bases from V and 7 bases from J, leaving 8 bases between. CDR1 is SGHRS and CDR2 is YFSETQ in the germline V gene. The CDR3 extends over 13 amino acids. Each CDR3 protein gets one entry after TCRdb re-called the RACE reads with MiXCR. Of around 99,000 distinct CDR3 sequences in the sample, 11% are singletons; the top ten hold 2.2%. This record belongs to a study of human T cells and chemical hapten exposure. Overall study: 2% DPC was applied to roughly 2 cm by roughly 2 cm of upper inner arm skin for sensitization.

Noted time point: patch test 2, 6 weeks after DPC sensitization. Treatment specified: therapeutic diphenylcyclopropenone sensitization with weekly scalp DPC. The TCR comes from a man aged 40-49 years with alopecia areata. Some clones in this sample may be carry-over from other donors' samples. The chain employs TRBV5-1 and TRBJ2-1; tentative D call: TRBD1 (6 bases). Sequences were derived from whole blood, sampled in connection with sensitization to the hapten diphenylcyclopropenone (DPC). The CDR3 nucleotides read TGCGCCAGCAGCTTGGTAGGGGGTAATGAGCAGTTCTTC. Its translation: CASSLVGGNEQFF.